This T cell receptor beta chain was obtained from a study of OX40 agonist ivuxolimab in advanced cancers. The overall study: Ivuxolimab is a fully human IgG2 antibody that activates OX40 (CD134).

In regard to this clone: Antigen unknown.

This table comes from immunoSEQ multiplex PCR, and its TCRdb copy is limited to in-frame clones, with some not included. The sample holds approximately 94,000 clones, about 93% seen once. Blood draws occurred at baseline, cycle 4 day 1, and cycle 7 day 1. Findings and caveats of the study: In the 0.1-3.0 mg/kg groups, partial responders showed among the lowest expansion.

This CDR3 has 17 residues. The germline CDR1 and CDR2 sequences are LNHNV and YYDKDF (reference sequence). The J segment lost 0 bases and the V segment lost 2 bases, leaving 7 bases of the junction unmatched. The rearrangement joins TRBV15 to TRBJ1-1; 9 bases align to TRBD1. The specimen comprised CD4+ or CD8+ T cells sorted from blood, sampled in a trial of the OX40 agonist ivuxolimab. The TCR sequence derives from an adult with an advanced solid tumor such as melanoma, head and neck, liver or kidney cancer. The CDR3 DNA follows: TGTGCCACCAGCAGAACCTTAGGGACAGGGATGAACACTGAAGCTTTCTTT. It translates to CATSRTLGTGMNTEAFF.